The rows below give T cell receptor beta chains drawn from one sample of a study of blood T cell repertoires in COVID-19. The table came from immunoSEQ multiplex PCR; TCRdb's copy has only in-frame clones and leaves some out. The table lists around 330,000 clones, about nine tenths of them singletons. The specimen sequenced was PBMCs or T cells enriched from blood (not recorded which). These receptors all stem from a man in his 60s who had recovered from COVID-19. Each CDR3 is given with its conserved first and last residue. The D gene is left open where the match is weak. Rows may omit the clone size; those that give it use once, few, many or a size class.

V: TRBV10-3; D: .; J: TRBJ2-1; size: .; DNA: TGTGCCATCAGTGAGGCTTATAGCTCCTACAATGAGCAGTTCTTC; CDR3: CAISEAYSSYNEQFF
V: TRBV15; D: .; J: TRBJ1-2; size: .; DNA: TGTGCCACCAGCAGAGTATCGGGGGGCTACACCTTC; CDR3: CATSRVSGGYTF
V: TRBV15; D: TRBD1; J: TRBJ1-1; size: once; DNA: TGTGCCACCAGCAGATCAGGGACAGGGGAAAATATTGAAGCTTTCTTT; CDR3: CATSRSGTGENIEAFF
V: TRBV18; D: .; J: TRBJ1-1; size: .; DNA: TGTGCCAGCTCACCAGAGTCCCACCGGTTGCGGGGGAACACTGAAGCTTTCTTT; CDR3: CASSPESHRLRGNTEAFF
V: TRBV7-2; D: TRBD1; J: TRBJ1-2; size: once; DNA: TGTGCCAGCAGCTTAGTTGACAGGGGAGGATATGGCTACACCTTC; CDR3: CASSLVDRGGYGYTF
V: TRBV5-8; D: TRBD1; J: TRBJ1-2; size: .; DNA: TGTGCCAGCAGTTATCGACAGGGTTTCTATGGCTACACCTTC; CDR3: CASSYRQGFYGYTF
V: TRBV4-1; D: TRBD2; J: TRBJ2-1; size: .; DNA: TGCGCCAGCAGCCAAGATGGGCGGACTAGCGGGTTCTACAATGAGCAGTTCTTC; CDR3: CASSQDGRTSGFYNEQFF
V: TRBV6-5; D: TRBD1; J: TRBJ1-1; size: .; DNA: TGTGCCAGCAGTCCCGGACAGGGGATGAACACTGAAGCTTTCTTT; CDR3: CASSPGQGMNTEAFF
V: TRBV30; D: TRBD1; J: TRBJ1-5; size: .; DNA: TGTGCCTGGAGCAAACAGGGGCTCTATGGTAATCAGCCCCAGCATTTT; CDR3: CAWSKQGLYGNQPQHF
V: TRBV5-1; D: TRBD2; J: TRBJ2-3; size: .; DNA: TGCGCCAGCAGCTTAGGCGGGAGGGCCCAGTCTAGCACAGATACGCAGTATTTT; CDR3: CASSLGGRAQSSTDTQYF
V: TRBV7-9; D: .; J: TRBJ2-1; size: .; DNA: TGTGCCAGCAGCTCTCCAGGCTCCTACAATGAGCAGTTCTTC; CDR3: CASSSPGSYNEQFF
V: TRBV11-3; D: .; J: TRBJ1-5; size: .; DNA: TGTGCCAGCAGCTTAAACTCACGGGGGGAGCAGCCCCAGCATTTT; CDR3: CASSLNSRGEQPQHF
V: TRBV15; D: .; J: TRBJ1-2; size: .; DNA: TGTGCCACCAGCCCTCCCAGGTGGACAGCGAACTATGGCTACACCTTC; CDR3: CATSPPRWTANYGYTF
V: TRBV13; D: .; J: TRBJ1-4; size: .; DNA: TGTGCCAGCAGTGAGAACCTAGGTGAAAAACTGTTTTTT; CDR3: CASSENLGEKLFF
V: TRBV3-1/TRBV3-2; D: .; J: TRBJ1-1; size: .; DNA: TGTGCCAGCAGCCAAGAAGATACAGTGAACACTGAAGCTTTCTTT; CDR3: CASSQEDTVNTEAFF
V: TRBV18; D: TRBD1; J: TRBJ1-1; size: few; DNA: TGTGCCAGCTCACCAAAGACAGGGATTGAAGCTTTCTTT; CDR3: CASSPKTGIEAFF
V: TRBV6-5; D: .; J: TRBJ2-1; size: .; DNA: TGTGCCAGCAGTTCAGGGGCTACTTCGAATGAGCAGTTCTTC; CDR3: CASSSGATSNEQFF
V: TRBV7-9; D: .; J: TRBJ2-7; size: .; DNA: TGTGCCAGCAGCTTAAGACTACAAGAATACGAGCAGTACTTC; CDR3: CASSLRLQEYEQYF
V: TRBV19; D: .; J: TRBJ1-5; size: .; DNA: TGTGCCAGTAGTATACAGGTCCGTCAGCCCCAGCATTTT; CDR3: CASSIQVRQPQHF
V: TRBV24-1; D: TRBD2; J: TRBJ2-5; size: once; DNA: TGTGCCACCAGTGATCCTAAGCCTAGCGGGAGGGCTCAAGAGACCCAGTACTTC; CDR3: CATSDPKPSGRAQETQYF
V: TRBV6-5; D: .; J: TRBJ1-6; size: .; DNA: TGTGCCAGCAGTTCCGGGGACGGGGGGAGAGCACCCCTCCACTTT; CDR3: CASSSGDGGRAPLHF
V: TRBV4-3; D: TRBD1; J: TRBJ2-1; size: few; DNA: TGCGCCAGCAGCCACCGGGACAGGGGAGCCAATGAGCAGTTCTTC; CDR3: CASSHRDRGANEQFF
V: TRBV5-4; D: TRBD1; J: TRBJ1-1; size: .; DNA: TGTGCCAGCAGCTACCCGGGACAGATGAACACTGAAGCTTTCTTT; CDR3: CASSYPGQMNTEAFF
V: TRBV5-1; D: TRBD1; J: TRBJ1-1; size: .; DNA: TGCGCCAGCAGCCCGGGACAGGGAAACACTGAAGCTTTCTTT; CDR3: CASSPGQGNTEAFF
V: TRBV5-1; D: TRBD2; J: TRBJ2-1; size: .; DNA: TGCGCCAGCAGCTTGCTAGCGGAGACTTACAATGAGCAGTTCTTC; CDR3: CASSLLAETYNEQFF